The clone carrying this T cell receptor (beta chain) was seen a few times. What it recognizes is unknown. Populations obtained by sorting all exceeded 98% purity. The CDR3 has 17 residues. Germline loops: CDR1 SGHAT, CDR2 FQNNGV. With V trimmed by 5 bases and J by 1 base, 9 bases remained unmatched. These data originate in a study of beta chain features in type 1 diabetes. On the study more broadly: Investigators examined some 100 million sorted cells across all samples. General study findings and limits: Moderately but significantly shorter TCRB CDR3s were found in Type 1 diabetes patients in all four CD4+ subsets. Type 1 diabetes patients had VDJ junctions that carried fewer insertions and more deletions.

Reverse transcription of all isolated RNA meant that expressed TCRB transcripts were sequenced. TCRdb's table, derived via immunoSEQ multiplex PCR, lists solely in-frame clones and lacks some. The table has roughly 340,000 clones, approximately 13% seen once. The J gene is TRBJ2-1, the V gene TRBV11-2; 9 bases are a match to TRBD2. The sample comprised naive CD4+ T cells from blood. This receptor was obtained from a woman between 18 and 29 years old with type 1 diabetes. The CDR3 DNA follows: TGTGCCAGCAGCGTCGGGCTAGCGGGACCTTCCTACAATGAGCAGTTCTTC. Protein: CASSVGLAGPSYNEQFF.